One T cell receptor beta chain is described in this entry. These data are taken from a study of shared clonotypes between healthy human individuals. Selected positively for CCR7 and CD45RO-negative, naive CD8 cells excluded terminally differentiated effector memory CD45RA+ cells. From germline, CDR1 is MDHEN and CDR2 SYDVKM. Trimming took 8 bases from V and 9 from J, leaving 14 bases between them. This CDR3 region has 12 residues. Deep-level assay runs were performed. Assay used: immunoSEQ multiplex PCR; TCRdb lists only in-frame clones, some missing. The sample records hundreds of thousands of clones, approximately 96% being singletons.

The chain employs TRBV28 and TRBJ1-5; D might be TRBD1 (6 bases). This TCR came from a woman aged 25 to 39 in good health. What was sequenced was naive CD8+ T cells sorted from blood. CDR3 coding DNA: TGTGCCAGCGGATACAGGGAGTGGCCCCAGCATTTT. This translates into CASGYREWPQHF.